This T cell receptor (beta chain) appears in the sequencing data of a study of T cells in Graves' hyperthyroidism and ophthalmopathy. RNA transcripts yielded amplified TCR beta CDR3 regions. First-round RT-PCR of the TCR CDR3 relied on the HTBI primer set. MiXCR, run by TCRdb on the multiplex PCR reads, gives a single entry per CDR3 protein. Among hundreds of thousands of distinct CDR3 sequences listed, roughly a third were seen once. This clonotype was observed a few times. Sample: blood. The sequence came from a woman aged 40-49 years with Graves' hyperthyroidism.

The CDR3 DNA is TGCAGCGTTGACGGATCGTATTATGGCTACACCATATATTTT. Translating gives CSVDGSYYGYTIYF. The V gene is TRBV29-1, the J gene TRBJ1-3; no clear D gene. Trimming pared 3 bases from V and 8 bases from J, leaving 17 bases between. Germline assignment: CDR1 SQVTM and CDR2 ANQGSEA. The CDR3 contains 14 residues.